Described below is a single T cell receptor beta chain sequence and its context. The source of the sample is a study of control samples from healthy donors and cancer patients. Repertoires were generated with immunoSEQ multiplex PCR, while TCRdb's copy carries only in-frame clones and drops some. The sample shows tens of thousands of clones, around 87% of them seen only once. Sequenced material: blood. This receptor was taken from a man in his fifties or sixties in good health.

The CDR3 DNA reads TGTGCCACCCAATCGAGCGTGAACACCGGGGAGCTGTTTTTT. Its protein product is CATQSSVNTGELFF. The V and J genes are TRBV24-1 and TRBJ2-2; no reliable D call. This CDR3 is built from 14 residues. Germline CDR1 KGHDR, CDR2 SFDVKD. V was cut by 9 bases and J by 1 base, with 11 bases left in between.